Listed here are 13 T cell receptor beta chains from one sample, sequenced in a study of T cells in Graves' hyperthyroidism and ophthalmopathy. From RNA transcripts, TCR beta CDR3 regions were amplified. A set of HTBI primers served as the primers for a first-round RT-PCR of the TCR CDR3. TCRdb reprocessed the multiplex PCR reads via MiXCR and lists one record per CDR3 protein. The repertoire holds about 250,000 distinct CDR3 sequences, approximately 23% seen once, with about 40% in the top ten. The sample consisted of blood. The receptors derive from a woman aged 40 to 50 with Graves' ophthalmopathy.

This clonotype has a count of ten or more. CDR3 sequence (DNA): TGCAGTGCTACTCCCCCCAGGGTGAACACTGAAGCTTTCTTT. It translates to CSATPPRVNTEAFF. This chain connects TRBV20-1 to TRBJ1-1; a possible D gene is TRBD1 (5 bases). V shed 4 bases and J shed 0 bases, with 12 bases lying between them. The CDR3 length is 14 residues. Looked up from germline, CDR1 is DFQATT and CDR2 is SNEGSKA (reference sequence).

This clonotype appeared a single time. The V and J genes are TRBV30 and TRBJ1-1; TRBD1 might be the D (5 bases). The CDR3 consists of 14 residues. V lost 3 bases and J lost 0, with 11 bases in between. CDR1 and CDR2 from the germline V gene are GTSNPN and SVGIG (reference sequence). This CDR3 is CAWRSGGVNTEAFF. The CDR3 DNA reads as TGTGCCTGGAGGTCCGGGGGGGTGAACACTGAAGCTTTCTTT.

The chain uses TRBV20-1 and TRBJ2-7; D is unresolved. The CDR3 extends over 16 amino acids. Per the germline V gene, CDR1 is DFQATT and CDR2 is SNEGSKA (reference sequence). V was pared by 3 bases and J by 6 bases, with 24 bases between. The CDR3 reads CSARYRQKTARGEQYF. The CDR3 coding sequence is TGCAGTGCTAGGTATAGGCAGAAGACCGCTAGAGGCGAGCAGTACTTC.

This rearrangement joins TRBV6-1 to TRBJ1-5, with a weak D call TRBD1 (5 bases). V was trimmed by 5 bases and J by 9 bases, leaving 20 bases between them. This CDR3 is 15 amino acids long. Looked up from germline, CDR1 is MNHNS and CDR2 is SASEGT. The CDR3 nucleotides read TGTGCCAGCAGTACCCGTAGGGGCGGAGTGCCGCCCCAGCATTTT. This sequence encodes CASSTRRGGVPPQHF.

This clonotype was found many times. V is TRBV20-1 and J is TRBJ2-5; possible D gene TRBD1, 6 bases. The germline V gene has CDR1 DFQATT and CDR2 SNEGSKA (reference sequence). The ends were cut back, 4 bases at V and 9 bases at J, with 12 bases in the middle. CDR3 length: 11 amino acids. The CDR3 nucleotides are TGCAGTGCTACCCCAGGGGCGGCCCAGTACTTC. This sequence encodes CSATPGAAQYF.

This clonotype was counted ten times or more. DNA for the CDR3: TGCAGCGTTGAATTTTCGACAGCGGTCTGGGGAGAGCAGTACTTC. Translation gives CSVEFSTAVWGEQYF. V usage is TRBV29-1 and J usage is TRBJ2-7, with D perhaps assigned TRBD1 or TRBD2 (5 bases each). V lost 2 bases to trimming and J lost 7 bases, with 21 bases between them. CDR1 and CDR2 from the germline V gene are SQVTM and ANQGSEA. The CDR3 totals 15 residues.

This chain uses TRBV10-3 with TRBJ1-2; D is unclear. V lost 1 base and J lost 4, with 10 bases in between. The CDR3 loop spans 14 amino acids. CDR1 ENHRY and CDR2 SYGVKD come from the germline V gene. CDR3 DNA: TGTGCCATCAGTGAGTTTACAGATTCCTATGGCTACACCTTC. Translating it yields CAISEFTDSYGYTF.

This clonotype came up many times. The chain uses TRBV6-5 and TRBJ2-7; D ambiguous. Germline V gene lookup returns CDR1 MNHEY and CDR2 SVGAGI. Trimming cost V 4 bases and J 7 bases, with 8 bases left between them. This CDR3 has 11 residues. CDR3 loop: CASSFTREQYF. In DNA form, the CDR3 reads TGTGCCAGCAGTTTCACGAGGGAGCAGTACTTC.

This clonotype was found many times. In DNA form, the CDR3 reads TGTGCCAGCAGCCAAGAGCTGAACACTGAAGCTTTCTTT. Protein sequence: CASSQELNTEAFF. This sequence joins TRBV14 and TRBJ1-1; unclear D gene. Per the germline V gene, CDR1 is SGHDN and CDR2 is FVKESK. This CDR3 region has 13 residues. The V end was cut by 0 bases, the J end by 0 bases, with 2 bases between.

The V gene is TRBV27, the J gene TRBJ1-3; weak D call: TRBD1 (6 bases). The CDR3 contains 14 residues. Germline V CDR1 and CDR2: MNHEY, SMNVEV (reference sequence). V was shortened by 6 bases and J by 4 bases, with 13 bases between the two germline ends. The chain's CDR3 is CASRAQGYGNTIYF. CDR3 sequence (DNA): TGTGCCAGCAGAGCACAGGGATACGGAAACACCATATATTTT.

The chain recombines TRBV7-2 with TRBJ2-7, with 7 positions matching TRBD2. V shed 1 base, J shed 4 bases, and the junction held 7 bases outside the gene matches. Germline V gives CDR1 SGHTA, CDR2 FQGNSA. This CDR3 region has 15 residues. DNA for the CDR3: TGTGCCAGCAGCTTAGTGGCAGGGACTAAGTACGAGCAGTACTTC. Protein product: CASSLVAGTKYEQYF.

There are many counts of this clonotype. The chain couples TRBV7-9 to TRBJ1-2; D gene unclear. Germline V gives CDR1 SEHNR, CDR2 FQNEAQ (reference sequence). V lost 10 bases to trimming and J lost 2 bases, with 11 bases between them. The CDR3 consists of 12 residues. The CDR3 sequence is CATEGGNYGYTF. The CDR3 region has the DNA TGTGCCACGGAGGGAGGGAACTATGGCTACACCTTC.

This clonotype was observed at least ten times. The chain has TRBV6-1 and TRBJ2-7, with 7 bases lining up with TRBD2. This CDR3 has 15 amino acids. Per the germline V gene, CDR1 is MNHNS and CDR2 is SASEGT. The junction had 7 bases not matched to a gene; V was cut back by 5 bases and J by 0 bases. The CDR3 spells CASSRRDYLSYEQYF. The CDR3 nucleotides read TGTGCCAGCAGTCGGCGGGACTACCTCTCCTACGAGCAGTACTTC.